The entry below describes one T cell receptor beta chain. No antigen is known for it. No much larger clone is present one base from it, and per-base qualities are unavailable. The protocol used for the library was the immunoSEQ multiplex PCR assay. TCR beta CDR3 sequencing was performed on DNA from the cultured, isolated CD4+ T cells. Processing in the source paper ran as follows. Non-productive TCR sequences were removed, reads were trimmed to the CDR3 region, and CDR3s of at least 7 amino acids were retained. Antigen-specific clonotypes were identified using the MANAFEST web app by comparison of expansion in peptide wells against reference cultures. To count as positive, a clone had to show expansion at FDR<0.05 compared with the reference and with all other wells, an odds ratio above 5, and a frequency above 0.1% in two replicate wells. A clonotype was defined as cross-reactive if the clonotype was significantly expanded both in SARS-CoV-2 spike wells and in at least one common cold coronavirus spike condition. CDR3 similarity was assessed by Levenshtein distance with the stringdist R package, and unrooted trees were built with ape in R 3.6.1. TCRdb stores this immuneACCESS table with in-frame sequences only. Part of the clones is absent; in the studies checked, under half of the shortfall reflects unresolved V genes, and no reason is known for the rest. V and J calls and clone size are those listed in that table; D and trimming were worked out from the DNA. This sample comprises about 50,000 clones, around three quarters of them detected only once. The ten top clones hold over 13% of the sample.

The sample belongs to a study of vaccination effects on CD4 cells after COVID-19 (dated by TCRdb to between 2021 and 2024). Regarding the study in general: Post-vaccine samples across the study were collected a median of 72 days after the second dose, with a range of 14 to 241. The study compared SARS-CoV-2 spike-specific CD4+ TCR repertoires before and after mRNA vaccination in COVID-19 convalescent patients and infection-naive vaccine recipients. Altogether, around ten COVID-19 convalescent patients and several SARS-CoV-2-naive healthy vaccine recipients made up the full study. In the study, cultures from other donors were sequenced using the Oncomine TCR Beta short-read assay on an Illumina iSeq 100.

Taken from the germline V gene, the CDR1 and CDR2 loops are SGHRS and YFSETQ. The germline ends are 15 bases apart after V is trimmed by 7 bases and J by 5 bases. Its CDR3 holds 14 amino acids, cysteine through phenylalanine. Only the CDR3 DNA stays, 42 bases, in frame from base 1. Beyond this particular receptor, the publication reports: Only a small number of convalescent patients were included, and no early post-infection timepoints were available, which limited the study. In healthy vaccine recipients, vaccine-induced clones were almost all SARS-CoV-2 mono-reactive, with only 1 of 255 being cross-reactive with common cold coronaviruses. Marked clonal contraction was observed in both infection-induced and vaccine-induced clones at late post-vaccination timepoints, consistent with waning T cell responses.

In the ViraFEST assay, PBMC were stimulated with viral peptide pools, and TCR sequencing was then used to find antigen-specific CD4+ T cell clonotypes based on their expansion. After around 10 days of culture, CD4+ T cells were isolated with the EasySep CD4+ T cell isolation kit. Each participant got two doses of an mRNA SARS-CoV-2 vaccine, either BNT162b2 or mRNA-1273. Negative nucleocapsid antibody results before and after vaccination confirmed that the healthy vaccine recipients had no prior SARS-CoV-2 infection. A few million PBMC per well were cultured with around 10 ug/ml peptides in IMDM containing 5% human AB serum, 8.5 to 10 IU/ml IL-2 and gentamicin. Half of the culture medium was replaced with fresh IL-2-containing medium on days 3 and 7. Unless otherwise noted, each peptide stimulation condition was cultured in triplicate wells. PBMC were separated from whole blood using Ficoll-Paque Plus gradient centrifugation and were then either cryopreserved at -140C or used fresh. Overlapping peptide pools spanned the spike proteins of SARS-CoV-2 and the common cold coronaviruses HCoV-NL63, HCoV-OC43 and HCoV-229E. Genomic DNA was extracted from cultured CD4+ T cells with the QIAamp micro DNA kit.

The material was CD4+ T cells from PBMCs cultured with HCoV-OC43 spike peptides, obtained after COVID-19 vaccination. This sample's cell subset or site label indicates: HCoV-OC43 spike overlapping peptide pool stimulation. The sequence was collected from a human donor who received a COVID-19 vaccine. The rearrangement joined TRBV5-1 to TRBJ1-4; the D gene is perhaps TRBD1, on 6 matching bases. For the CDR3, the sequence is CASGPGGRNEKLFF. The DNA is TGCGCCAGCGGCCCCGGGGGGCGAAATGAAAAACTGTTTTTT.